One and the same sample provided the 24 T cell receptor beta chains below, sequenced in a study of cytomegalovirus exposure and HLA in healthy donors (dated by TCRdb to 2016 to 2017). The method behind the library was the immunoSEQ multiplex PCR assay. For the multiplex PCR, a mixture combining 60 forward primers for TCR Vbeta segments and 13 reverse primers for TCR Jbeta segments was used. Drawn from immuneACCESS, this table holds only the in-frame rearrangements with V and J called that TCRdb kept. Clones are partly lost; checked studies trace under half to an unresolved V gene and leave the rest unexplained. The sample table contains around 200,000 clones; only one count was recorded for 70% to 90% of them. The ten largest clones add up to around 2.3% of the sample. The sequenced sample was PBMCs. All receptors derive from a woman aged 45-65 years in good health and CMV-seronegative.

In its sample, this clone was seen once. This sequence joins TRBV27 and TRBJ2-1, with D tentatively TRBD2 (6 bases). Germline V gives CDR1 MNHEY, CDR2 SMNVEV (reference sequence). The CDR3 spans 18 residues. V shed 11 bases and J shed 0 bases, with 26 bases lying between them. CDR3 residues: CASTLRTGVVGSYNEQFF. In DNA form, the CDR3 reads TGTGCCTCCACTCTGCGGACGGGAGTGGTAGGCTCCTACAATGAGCAGTTCTTC.

This clone was detected only a few times. The chain couples TRBV27 to TRBJ1-5; 7 bases fit TRBD1. The germline gives CDR1 MNHEY, CDR2 SMNVEV (reference sequence). CDR3 size: 18 residues. Germline trimming cut 5 bases from V and 0 bases from J; bases unmatched to any gene: 13. CDR3 coding DNA: TGTGCCAGCAGTCCCCTTTGGGGGACAGCAGATAGCAATCAGCCCCAGCATTTT. The encoded protein is CASSPLWGTADSNQPQHF.

The J gene is TRBJ1-2, the V gene TRBV6-6; unclear D gene. Germline-derived CDR1 and CDR2 are MNHNY and SVGAGI (reference sequence). V was pared by 6 bases and J by 5 bases, with 13 bases between. The CDR3 extends over 13 amino acids. The CDR3 loop is CASSPRSMYGYTF. The CDR3 DNA reads TGTGCCAGCAGCCCCCGTTCTATGTATGGCTACACCTTC.

The chain joins TRBV28 to TRBJ2-2; TRBD2 matches 7 bases. V shed 3 bases and J 1 base; nucleotides not matched to a gene: 8. Germline V gene data show CDR1 as MDHEN and CDR2 as SYDVKM. This CDR3 is built from 17 residues. CDR3 in amino acids: CASSFRFAGVNTGELFF. The CDR3 DNA reads as TGTGCCAGCAGTTTTCGTTTTGCGGGAGTGAACACCGGGGAGCTGTTTTTT.

This chain uses TRBV25-1 with TRBJ1-1; D call uncertain. The germline V gene has CDR1 MGHDK and CDR2 SYGVNS. Trimming took 0 bases from V and 7 from J, leaving 3 bases between them. The CDR3 length is 11 residues. The CDR3: CASSEYSEAFF. The CDR3 DNA reads as TGTGCCAGCAGTGAATACAGTGAAGCTTTCTTT.

This rearrangement joins TRBV7-2 to TRBJ2-1, with 8 bases lining up with TRBD2. The CDR3 is 15 amino acids. Germline CDR1 and CDR2: SGHTA and FQGNSA. J lost 9 bases, V lost 3 bases, and 10 bases had no gene match. This CDR3 reads CASSFAGRVVVEQFF. For the CDR3, the DNA is TGTGCCAGCAGCTTCGCCGGGAGGGTCGTAGTTGAGCAGTTCTTC.

This clone came up a few times. The rearrangement links TRBV11-2 to TRBJ2-2; TRBD2 matches at 11 bases. The CDR3 has 16 amino acids. Germline V gene sequence: CDR1 SGHAT, CDR2 FQNNGV. Trimming at V came to 7 bases and at J to 0 bases, leaving 4 bases not matched to a gene. The CDR3 sequence: CASTGTSGSNTGELFF. CDR3 bases: TGTGCCAGCACCGGGACTAGCGGATCGAACACCGGGGAGCTGTTTTTT.

The rearrangement uses TRBV7-9 and TRBJ2-2; 13 nucleotides match TRBD2. V trimming: 5 bases; J trimming: 0 bases; junction bases outside the gene matches: 9. The length of the CDR3 is 19 residues. Germline loops: CDR1 SEHNR, CDR2 FQNEAQ (reference sequence). CDR3 sequence: CASSLLGTSGTTNTGELFF. The CDR3 coding sequence is TGTGCCAGCAGCCTCCTAGGGACTAGCGGGACCACGAACACCGGGGAGCTGTTTTTT.

The chain has TRBV5-1 and TRBJ1-5; 8 bases fit TRBD1. The germline CDR1 and CDR2 sequences are SGHRS and YFSETQ. This CDR3 spans 14 amino acids. V shed 5 bases and J 4 bases; nucleotides not matched to a gene: 5. The CDR3 bases are TGCGCCAGCAGTACAGGGGGGGCGAATCAGCCCCAGCATTTT. Its translation is CASSTGGANQPQHF.

The chain recombines TRBV15 with TRBJ2-1; 9 positions match TRBD1. The CDR3 sequence is 14 residues long. Per germline, CDR1 LNHNV and CDR2 YYDKDF (reference sequence). Trimming removed 11 bases from V and 12 bases from J; junction bases left unmatched: 17. The CDR3 region has the DNA TGTGCCGCAGGGGGACAGGGCTCTGGTACGGGGCAGTTCTTC. Translation: CAAGGQGSGTGQFF.

The gene calls are TRBV7-9 and TRBJ2-2, with D perhaps TRBD1 (6 bases). The germline V gene has CDR1 SEHNR and CDR2 FQNEAQ (reference sequence). The CDR3 runs 13 residues. Between the trimmed V and J ends, which lost 11 bases and 2 bases, there was a span of 12 bases. The CDR3 DNA follows: TGTGCCGGTTACAGGGTTAACACCGGGGAGCTGTTTTTT. Amino acids: CAGYRVNTGELFF.

This rearrangement joins TRBV18 to TRBJ2-7, with a possible D match to TRBD1 (5 bases). Trimming cost V 6 bases and J 4 bases, with 16 bases left between them. Germline CDR1 reads KGHSH; CDR2 reads LQKENI. The CDR3 contains 14 residues. The CDR3 DNA follows: TGTGCCAGCTCTTGGGTCGACGCAGGGTACGAGCAGTACTTC. Protein sequence: CASSWVDAGYEQYF.

The J gene is TRBJ2-5, the V gene TRBV27, with a tentative D call TRBD2 (6 bases). CDR3 size: 17 residues. V lost 6 bases to trimming and J lost 5 bases, with 25 bases between them. The germline gives CDR1 MNHEY, CDR2 SMNVEV (reference sequence). CDR3 sequence: CASSPSRRGWRVETQYF. CDR3 nucleotides: TGTGCCAGCAGCCCTTCAAGAAGAGGGTGGAGGGTCGAGACCCAGTACTTC.

The rearrangement uses TRBV27 and TRBJ1-2; TRBD1 aligns across 8 bases. The CDR3 loop spans 13 amino acids. V lost 6 bases, J lost 6 bases, and 6 bases stayed unmatched. Germline CDR1 MNHEY, CDR2 SMNVEV (reference sequence). Here the CDR3 DNA reads TGTGCCAGCAGAGCCAGGGGGCAAAATGGCTACACCTTC. Translated, it gives CASRARGQNGYTF.

The genes are TRBV7-2 and TRBJ2-5; 8 bases are a match to TRBD2. The CDR3 spans 14 residues. Germline CDR1 SGHTA, CDR2 FQGNSA. V dropped 1 base and J dropped 12; count of bases not matched to a gene: 10. This chain's CDR3 is CASSLGSGSTHKYF. The CDR3 nucleotides read TGTGCCAGCAGCTTAGGAAGCGGGAGTACCCATAAGTACTTC.

This clone occurred a few times. The rearrangement links TRBV28 to TRBJ1-2; TRBD1 is a possible D gene (5 bases). Germline lookup yields CDR1 MDHEN and CDR2 SYDVKM. The CDR3 loop spans 13 amino acids. Deletions cut 3 bases from V and 4 bases from J, with 9 bases between. CDR3 loop: CASSFEGLYGYTF. The CDR3 nucleotides are TGTGCCAGCAGTTTTGAGGGACTCTATGGCTACACCTTC.

The rearrangement uses TRBV6-1 and TRBJ1-5; D remains ambiguous. Trimming left V 3 bases short and J 4 bases short, with 10 bases between. CDR3 size: 14 residues. Germline V gives CDR1 MNHNS, CDR2 SASEGT. The CDR3 nucleotides read TGTGCCAGCAGTGAGCAGTTGATGAATCAGCCCCAGCATTTT. Protein: CASSEQLMNQPQHF.

The J gene is TRBJ2-7, the V gene TRBV7-6; 16 bases map to TRBD2. CDR3 length: 17 amino acids. Unmatched junction bases numbered 8, after V lost 5 bases and J lost 4 bases. Germline V CDR1 and CDR2: SGHVS, FNYEAQ. The DNA of the CDR3 is TGTGCCAGCAGCCGAGGGACTAGCGGGAGGGCCACATACGAGCAGTACTTC. This encodes CASSRGTSGRATYEQYF.

This clone appeared a few times. The V and J genes are TRBV5-1 and TRBJ2-5, with D possibly matching TRBD1 (6 bases). The V end was cut by 0 bases, the J end by 3 bases, with 9 bases between. Germline values: CDR1 SGHRS, CDR2 YFSETQ. This CDR3 has 14 residues. CDR3 nucleotides: TGCGCCAGCAGCTTGGGGACAGCGAAAGAGACCCAGTACTTC. It translates to CASSLGTAKETQYF.

This chain uses TRBV6-5 with TRBJ2-7; D perhaps matches TRBD1 (5 bases). Germline-derived CDR1 and CDR2 are MNHEY and SVGAGI. This CDR3 region has 14 residues. Trimming cost V 2 bases and J 0 bases, with 8 bases left between them. CDR3 residues: CASSYVGVSYEQYF. The CDR3 region has the DNA TGTGCCAGCAGTTACGTAGGGGTCTCCTACGAGCAGTACTTC.

The gene calls are TRBV19 and TRBJ2-2, with TRBD2 matching over 10 bases. CDR3 length: 15 amino acids. The germline V gene encodes CDR1 LNHDA and CDR2 SQIVND (reference sequence). The J segment lost 3 bases and the V segment lost 5 bases, leaving 3 bases of the junction unmatched. In nucleotides, the CDR3 is TGTGCCAGTAGTTGGACTAGCGGATACACCGGGGAGCTGTTTTTT. Translating gives CASSWTSGYTGELFF. The variable domain in full, completed from reference TRBV19 and TRBJ2-2, reads DGGITQSPKYLFRKEGQNVTLSCEQNLNHDAMYWYRQDPGQGLRLIYYSQIVNDFQKGDIAEGYSVSREKKESFPLTVTSAQKNPTAFYLCASSWTSGYTGELFFGEGSRLTVL.

The chain employs TRBV28 and TRBJ1-1; D unresolved. Germline loops: CDR1 MDHEN, CDR2 SYDVKM. This CDR3 is 15 amino acids long. The V gene lost 1 base and the J gene lost 1 base, with 10 bases spanning the gap. The CDR3 DNA reads as TGTGCCAGCAGTTTATTTCGGGGTGGGAACACTGAAGCTTTCTTT. It is translated as CASSLFRGGNTEAFF.

This clone was observed once. The CDR3 DNA follows: TGTGCCAGCAGTAGAAGCACTGGAAACACCATATATTTT. It translates to CASSRSTGNTIYF. The chain is built from TRBV6-5 and TRBJ1-3; D not certain. Per germline, CDR1 MNHEY and CDR2 SVGAGI. This CDR3 region has 13 residues. The germline V and J ends were trimmed by 5 bases and 2 bases, with 7 bases remaining between them.

V gene TRBV2 combines with J gene TRBJ1-5; unclear D gene. Germline V lookup: CDR1 SNHLY, CDR2 FYNNEI. CDR3 length: 14 residues. V was cut by 2 bases and J by 7 bases, with 12 bases left in between. The CDR3 is CASSESTVFQPQHF. CDR3 DNA: TGTGCCAGCAGTGAATCTACGGTGTTCCAGCCCCAGCATTTT. Drawing the rest from reference TRBV2 and TRBJ1-5, the complete variable domain is EPEVTQTPSHQVTQMGQEVILRCVPISNHLYFYWYRQILGQKVEFLVSFYNNEISEKSEIFDDQFSVERPDGSNFTLKIRSTKLEDSAMYFCASSESTVFQPQHFGDGTRLSIL.